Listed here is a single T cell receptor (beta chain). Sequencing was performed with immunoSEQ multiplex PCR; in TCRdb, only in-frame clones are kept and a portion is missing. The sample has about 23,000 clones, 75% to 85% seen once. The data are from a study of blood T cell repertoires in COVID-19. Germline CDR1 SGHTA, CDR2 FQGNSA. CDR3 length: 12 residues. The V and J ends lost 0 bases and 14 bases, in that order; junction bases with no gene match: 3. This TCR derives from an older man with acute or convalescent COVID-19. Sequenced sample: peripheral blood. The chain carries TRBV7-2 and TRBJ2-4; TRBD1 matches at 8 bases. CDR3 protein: CASSLADRVEYF. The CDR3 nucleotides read TGTGCCAGCAGCTTAGCGGACAGGGTAGAGTACTTC.